Listed below are T cell receptor beta chains from one sample, sequenced in a study of technical replicates of blood from several donors. Measured with immunoSEQ multiplex PCR; TCRdb has only the in-frame clones, and not every one. The profile covers around 76,000 clones, with 95% to 98% appearing a single time and approximately 0.2% taken by the ten largest. The sample taken for sequencing was T cells isolated from PBMCs. The receptors derive from a human donor in good health. Both conserved end residues are part of each CDR3. Fields, in order: J gene, clone size, D gene, V gene, CDR3 DNA, CDR3 protein. D genes are given only for firm matches. For some rows the clone size is stated as once, few or many, or as a class when expanded; others skip it.

J: TRBJ2-5; size: .; D: TRBD2; V: TRBV5-1; DNA: TGCGCCAGCAGCTTACCAGCGGGAGCCCAAGAGACCCAGTACTTC; CDR3: CASSLPAGAQETQYF
J: TRBJ2-7; size: .; D: .; V: TRBV5-1; DNA: TGCGCCAGCAGCTACGTGCGGTTCCGCGAGCAGTACTTC; CDR3: CASSYVRFREQYF
J: TRBJ2-5; size: .; D: .; V: TRBV28; DNA: TGTGCCAGCACCGTTTTGGCGGCGGGGTTGGCAGAGACCCAGTACTTC; CDR3: CASTVLAAGLAETQYF
J: TRBJ2-1; size: .; D: .; V: TRBV9; DNA: TGTGCCAGCAGCGTGGACTACGACAATGAGCAGTTCTTC; CDR3: CASSVDYDNEQFF
J: TRBJ1-1; size: .; D: .; V: TRBV7-3; DNA: TGTGCCAGCAGCCCCCAGGGATGGAACACTGAAGCTTTCTTT; CDR3: CASSPQGWNTEAFF
J: TRBJ1-1; size: .; D: .; V: TRBV30; DNA: TGTGCCTGGAGAGGAAGCAGGGGACCTGAAGCTTTCTTT; CDR3: CAWRGSRGPEAFF
J: TRBJ2-2; size: .; D: .; V: TRBV18; DNA: TGTGCCAGCTCACCCTTTCTTTCGGGCACCGGGGAGCTGTTTTTT; CDR3: CASSPFLSGTGELFF
J: TRBJ1-5; size: .; D: .; V: TRBV5-1; DNA: TGCGCCAGCAGCTTGGAACCCGAGAATCAGCCCCAGCATTTT; CDR3: CASSLEPENQPQHF
J: TRBJ1-1; size: .; D: .; V: TRBV28; DNA: TGTGCCACCTCCGAGCCGAACACTGAAGCTTTCTTT; CDR3: CATSEPNTEAFF
J: TRBJ2-3; size: .; D: TRBD2; V: TRBV9; DNA: TGTGCCAGCAGCGCACTAGCGGGGACTACAGATACGCAGTATTTT; CDR3: CASSALAGTTDTQYF
J: TRBJ2-3; size: .; D: TRBD2; V: TRBV7-2; DNA: TGTGCCAGCAGCCTAAGGACTAGCGGGAGGATACCAGATACGCAGTATTTT; CDR3: CASSLRTSGRIPDTQYF
J: TRBJ1-5; size: .; D: TRBD1; V: TRBV7-2; DNA: TGTGCCAGCAGCTTGGCGGGACAGGGAAGAAGGAGTCAGCCCCAGCATTTT; CDR3: CASSLAGQGRRSQPQHF
J: TRBJ2-1; size: .; D: TRBD2; V: TRBV7-2; DNA: TGTGCCAGCAGCTTAGAACAGCGGGAGGGCCAAGACAATGAGCAGTTCTTC; CDR3: CASSLEQREGQDNEQFF
J: TRBJ2-1; size: .; D: TRBD2; V: TRBV5-1; DNA: TGCGCCAGCAGCTTTGGGACTAGCGGTCCATACAATGAGCAGTTCTTC; CDR3: CASSFGTSGPYNEQFF
J: TRBJ1-2; size: .; D: .; V: TRBV2; DNA: TGTGCCACCTCTCCCTCGGGGGTATACTATGGCTACACCTTC; CDR3: CATSPSGVYYGYTF
J: TRBJ2-7; size: .; D: .; V: TRBV19; DNA: TGTGCCAGTAGTATCTTCTCCGACAGGTTCTACGAGCAGTACTTC; CDR3: CASSIFSDRFYEQYF
J: TRBJ2-1; size: .; D: TRBD2; V: TRBV7-9; DNA: TGTGCCAGCAGCAGGACTAGCGGGGGGGCCTACAATGAGCAGTTCTTC; CDR3: CASSRTSGGAYNEQFF
J: TRBJ2-3; size: .; D: TRBD2; V: TRBV6-5; DNA: TGTGCCGTAATGGACGTAGCGGGTACAGGCCAGTATTTT; CDR3: CAVMDVAGTGQYF
J: TRBJ2-5; size: .; D: TRBD1; V: TRBV27; DNA: TGTGCCAGCAGTTTACAACGACAGGGTAAAGAGACCCAGTACTTC; CDR3: CASSLQRQGKETQYF
J: TRBJ1-1; size: once; D: .; V: TRBV6-1; DNA: TGTGCCAGCAAGGGGGGGTTGAACACTGAAGCTTTCTTT; CDR3: CASKGGLNTEAFF
J: TRBJ2-6; size: .; D: TRBD1; V: TRBV27; DNA: TGTGCCAGCAGTTCCGACAGGGAGTTTAGAAAGAGCTCTGGGGCCAACGTCCTGACTTTC; CDR3: CASSSDREFRKSSGANVLTF
J: TRBJ2-7; size: .; D: .; V: TRBV25-1; DNA: TGTGCCAGCAGTGACCTCTACGAGCAGTACTTC; CDR3: CASSDLYEQYF
J: TRBJ2-1; size: .; D: .; V: TRBV6-1; DNA: TGTGCCAGCAGTGGTGTGGGAGAGCGCGATGAGCAGTTCTTC; CDR3: CASSGVGERDEQFF
J: TRBJ2-2; size: .; D: .; V: TRBV7-3; DNA: TGTGCCAGCAGCTTATCAGAGGCCGGGGAGCTGTTTTTT; CDR3: CASSLSEAGELFF
J: TRBJ1-1; size: .; D: TRBD1; V: TRBV28; DNA: TGTGCCAGCAGTTTGTCGACAGGGGCAGGCACTGAAGCTTTCTTT; CDR3: CASSLSTGAGTEAFF
J: TRBJ1-5; size: .; D: TRBD1; V: TRBV6-6; DNA: TGTGCCACCATGAGGGGGGACAGGAACAATCAGCCCCAGCATTTT; CDR3: CATMRGDRNNQPQHF
J: TRBJ1-1; size: .; D: .; V: TRBV6-1; DNA: TGTGCCAGCAGTCCTAAGATGAACACTGAAGCTTTCTTT; CDR3: CASSPKMNTEAFF
J: TRBJ2-1; size: .; D: TRBD2; V: TRBV7-3; DNA: TGTGCCAGCAGTTCTGTACCGGGACTAGCGGGCTCCTACAATGAGCAGTTCTTC; CDR3: CASSSVPGLAGSYNEQFF
J: TRBJ2-3; size: .; D: TRBD2; V: TRBV13; DNA: TGTGCCAGCAGCTTCGGGGAGGGGGATACGCAGTATTTT; CDR3: CASSFGEGDTQYF
J: TRBJ2-7; size: .; D: .; V: TRBV30; DNA: TGTGCCTGGAGTGTACGGTGGGCGCTTTACGAGCAGTACTTC; CDR3: CAWSVRWALYEQYF
J: TRBJ1-1; size: .; D: TRBD1; V: TRBV19; DNA: TGTGCCAGCAGTGAGGGGACAGGGGTCACTGAAGCTTTCTTT; CDR3: CASSEGTGVTEAFF
J: TRBJ1-2; size: .; D: .; V: TRBV10-3; DNA: TGTGCCTCCGATCAGGGAAGATATGGCTACACCTTC; CDR3: CASDQGRYGYTF
J: TRBJ2-1; size: .; D: TRBD2; V: TRBV14; DNA: TGTGCCAGCAGCCGTACCGGGACTAGCGCCTACAATGAGCAGTTCTTC; CDR3: CASSRTGTSAYNEQFF
J: TRBJ2-3; size: .; D: .; V: TRBV29-1; DNA: TGCAGCGTTCATAGCGGCACAGATACGCAGTATTTT; CDR3: CSVHSGTDTQYF
J: TRBJ2-7; size: .; D: .; V: TRBV11-3; DNA: TGTGCCAGCAGCTTGAGGGGGGCGCTAGCGGACTACGAGCAGTACTTC; CDR3: CASSLRGALADYEQYF
J: TRBJ2-1; size: .; D: TRBD2; V: TRBV7-2; DNA: TGTGCCAGCAGCTTAGGGCTAGCGGGGGGCTATGAGCAGTTCTTC; CDR3: CASSLGLAGGYEQFF
J: TRBJ2-2; size: .; D: .; V: TRBV7-6; DNA: TGTGCCAGCAGCTTAGATTGGGCACTTACCGCCGGGGAGCTGTTTTTT; CDR3: CASSLDWALTAGELFF
J: TRBJ2-7; size: .; D: .; V: TRBV5-5; DNA: TGTGCCAGCAGCTTGGACAGCCCAGGGCGGTACGAGCAGTACTTC; CDR3: CASSLDSPGRYEQYF
J: TRBJ2-7; size: .; D: .; V: TRBV5-6; DNA: TGTGCCAGCAGCTTTATATCGACATCATCCTACGAGCAGTACTTC; CDR3: CASSFISTSSYEQYF
J: TRBJ1-5; size: .; D: TRBD1; V: TRBV28; DNA: TGTGCCAGCAGTTTAGGGACAGGCTCCCGTAATCAGCCCCAGCATTTT; CDR3: CASSLGTGSRNQPQHF
J: TRBJ2-1; size: .; D: .; V: TRBV9; DNA: TGTGCCAGCAGCGTAGCTTCACAGCCTTCCTACAATGAGCAGTTCTTC; CDR3: CASSVASQPSYNEQFF
J: TRBJ2-1; size: .; D: .; V: TRBV6-5; DNA: TGTGCCAGCAGCTCCCCCGGGGGCAATGAGCAGTTCTTC; CDR3: CASSSPGGNEQFF
J: TRBJ1-5; size: .; D: TRBD1; V: TRBV19; DNA: TGTGCCAGTAGTATAGGGGACAGGTTTCGCAATCAGCCCCAGCATTTT; CDR3: CASSIGDRFRNQPQHF
J: TRBJ2-7; size: .; D: TRBD2; V: TRBV19; DNA: TGTGCCAGTAGTATTGGGACTAGCGGGTACGAGCAGTACTTC; CDR3: CASSIGTSGYEQYF
J: TRBJ2-7; size: .; D: .; V: TRBV5-1; DNA: TGCGCCAGCTCGCCCTCGCAGGACAGCCTTAGCGAGCAGTACTTC; CDR3: CASSPSQDSLSEQYF